This T cell receptor (beta chain) was recorded in a study of T cells in Graves' hyperthyroidism and ophthalmopathy. RNA transcripts were the template for amplifying TCR beta CDR3 regions. The TCR CDR3 first-round RT-PCR relied on the HTBI primer set. Using its own MiXCR run on the multiplex PCR reads, TCRdb lists one record per CDR3 protein. The profile shows around 540,000 distinct CDR3 sequences, 15% to 20% of them singletons. This clonotype has at least ten counts. This clonotype originated in a young woman with Graves' ophthalmopathy. The sample taken for sequencing was blood.

The CDR3 protein is CSVDDLGWNTEAFF. Here the CDR3 DNA reads TGCAGCGTTGATGATCTGGGCTGGAACACTGAAGCTTTCTTT. V and J are TRBV29-1 and TRBJ1-1; D unresolved. Trimming stripped 3 bases from V and 1 base from J, with 12 bases between. The CDR3 is 14 amino acids. The germline V gene has CDR1 SQVTM and CDR2 ANQGSEA.